This T cell receptor (beta chain) was captured by sequencing in a study of blood T cell repertoires in COVID-19. This clone was counted a single time. Assay used: immunoSEQ multiplex PCR; TCRdb lists only in-frame clones, some missing. The sample holds hundreds of thousands of clones, 88% seen once. The sequence was obtained from a woman in her twenties or thirties with acute or convalescent COVID-19. Sequenced sample: peripheral blood.

Here the CDR3 reads CASSYGYGYTF. CDR3 bases: TGTGCCAGCTCCTACGGGTATGGCTACACCTTC. V is TRBV19 and J is TRBJ1-2; D not certain. V was shortened by 9 bases and J by 5 bases, with 10 bases between the two germline ends. The CDR3 is 11 amino acids. CDR1 is LNHDA, CDR2 SQIVND, per germline (reference sequence).